This T cell receptor (beta chain) appears in the sequencing data of a study of blood T cell repertoires in COVID-19. Study in general: The study drew acute and convalescent COVID-19 samples from the United States, Italy and Spain. The analysed material was cDNA or gDNA that came from T cells, B-cell-depleted T cells, or PBMCs.

Participants' own reports of clinical history determined their cohort assignment. Each recovered donor of Cohort 3 presented with two negative PCRs, clearance, or symptom resolution. The CDR3 has 16 amino acids. V trimming: 5 bases; J trimming: 2 bases; junction bases outside the gene matches: 8. Germline V gene data show CDR1 as LGHNA and CDR2 as YSLEER. This table comes from immunoSEQ multiplex PCR, and its TCRdb copy is limited to in-frame clones, with some not included. The sample gives around 110,000 clones, about 83% of which show up once; around 4.2% is in the top ten. Sequencing used PBMCs or T cells enriched from blood (not recorded which). The TCR comes from a woman aged 25-40 years who had recovered from COVID-19. V and J are TRBV4-3 and TRBJ2-1, with TRBD2 matching 8 bases. The CDR3 bases are TGCGCCAGCAGCAAGAGGGGAGCGGGAGCCTACAATGAGCAGTTCTTC. Residues: CASSKRGAGAYNEQFF.